The rows below give T cell receptor beta chains drawn from one sample of a study of T cell repertoires in cytomegalovirus infection. These receptors lack a known antigen. Each CDR3 protein gets one entry after TCRdb re-called the reads with MiXCR. The sample carries approximately 990,000 distinct CDR3 sequences, approximately 31% recorded once. The source material was cultured CD8+ T cells from PBMCs, sampled from culture after CMV antigen stimulation. Receptor source: a human donor in good health (CMV status not recorded). Some clones in this sample may be carry-over from other donors' samples. Both conserved end residues are trimmed from each CDR3. A D gene is named only where the DNA matches it firmly.

CDR3 length: 17
J gene: TRBJ2-6
V gene: TRBV7-9
D gene: TRBD1
CDR3 protein: ASSRQSGTASSGANVLT

CDR3 length: 15
J gene: TRBJ1-5
V gene: TRBV10-3
D gene: TRBD1
CDR3 protein: AISELTSTGYNQPQH

CDR3 length: 15
J gene: TRBJ2-2
V gene: TRBV6-6
D gene: TRBD2
CDR3 protein: ATFPLAGGSNTGELF

CDR3 length: 14
J gene: TRBJ1-6
V gene: TRBV6-6
D gene: TRBD1
CDR3 protein: ASRAGTGPYNSPLH

CDR3 length: 15
J gene: TRBJ1-3
V gene: TRBV12-3/TRBV12-4
D gene: .
CDR3 protein: ASSLSPGQLSGNTIY

CDR3 length: 13
J gene: TRBJ1-2
V gene: TRBV6-2/TRBV6-3
D gene: .
CDR3 protein: ASISTPGLADGYT

CDR3 length: 11
J gene: TRBJ2-7
V gene: TRBV4-2
D gene: .
CDR3 protein: ASSPSPGHEQY

CDR3 length: 12
J gene: TRBJ2-5
V gene: TRBV9
D gene: .
CDR3 protein: ARSSQGGGETQY

CDR3 length: 12
J gene: TRBJ1-2
V gene: TRBV24-1
D gene: .
CDR3 protein: ATSDLGVNYGYT

CDR3 length: 13
J gene: TRBJ2-4
V gene: TRBV7-9
D gene: TRBD1
CDR3 protein: ASSPSGQAPGIQY

CDR3 length: 11
J gene: TRBJ1-1
V gene: TRBV13
D gene: TRBD1
CDR3 protein: ASSTTGITEAF

CDR3 length: 13
J gene: TRBJ2-1
V gene: TRBV18
D gene: TRBD1
CDR3 protein: ASSRSGTEDNEQF

CDR3 length: 11
J gene: TRBJ1-1
V gene: TRBV12-3/TRBV12-4
D gene: .
CDR3 protein: ASISPLITEAF

CDR3 length: 14
J gene: TRBJ2-1
V gene: TRBV10-3
D gene: TRBD2
CDR3 protein: AIEGTSGGSYNEQF

CDR3 length: 13
J gene: TRBJ1-2
V gene: TRBV14
D gene: TRBD1
CDR3 protein: ASSPRQGGLYGYT

CDR3 length: 14
J gene: TRBJ2-2
V gene: TRBV7-9
D gene: TRBD2
CDR3 protein: ASSLSGILNTGELF

CDR3 length: 14
J gene: TRBJ2-7
V gene: TRBV5-3
D gene: .
CDR3 protein: ASSPGPRAGPYEQY

CDR3 length: 11
J gene: TRBJ2-1
V gene: TRBV29-1
D gene: .
CDR3 protein: SVGASPRGEQF

CDR3 length: 15
J gene: TRBJ2-2
V gene: TRBV4-3
D gene: .
CDR3 protein: ASSQIAGGSTAGELF

CDR3 length: 14
J gene: TRBJ2-2
V gene: TRBV27
D gene: .
CDR3 protein: ASRPAGQLVPGELF

CDR3 length: 13
J gene: TRBJ1-4
V gene: TRBV28
D gene: .
CDR3 protein: ASSSHDSLNEKLF

CDR3 length: 12
J gene: TRBJ1-5
V gene: TRBV4-1
D gene: .
CDR3 protein: ASSRTLGGQPQH

CDR3 length: 17
J gene: TRBJ2-5
V gene: TRBV20-1
D gene: .
CDR3 protein: SARAVRERSLSTEETQY

CDR3 length: 13
J gene: TRBJ1-6
V gene: TRBV20-1
D gene: .
CDR3 protein: SAPVLEMSNSPLH

CDR3 length: 12
J gene: TRBJ1-2
V gene: TRBV27
D gene: TRBD1
CDR3 protein: ASSRQGNGYGYT

CDR3 length: 12
J gene: TRBJ2-1
V gene: TRBV20-1
D gene: .
CDR3 protein: SARSLTSTDEQF

CDR3 length: 11
J gene: TRBJ2-5
V gene: TRBV6-2/TRBV6-3
D gene: .
CDR3 protein: ASSYWGRQTQY

CDR3 length: 10
J gene: TRBJ1-2
V gene: TRBV7-4
D gene: .
CDR3 protein: ASKEGNYGYT

CDR3 length: 13
J gene: TRBJ1-1
V gene: TRBV27
D gene: .
CDR3 protein: ASSFGGLPNTEAF

CDR3 length: 11
J gene: TRBJ1-1
V gene: TRBV11-2
D gene: TRBD1
CDR3 protein: ASSPPTGWRAF

CDR3 length: 15
J gene: TRBJ2-3
V gene: TRBV3-1
D gene: TRBD2
CDR3 protein: ASSQDPLAGVTDTQY

CDR3 length: 12
J gene: TRBJ2-3
V gene: TRBV6-2/TRBV6-3
D gene: .
CDR3 protein: ASGETSRRDTQY

CDR3 length: 13
J gene: TRBJ2-1
V gene: TRBV5-1
D gene: TRBD1
CDR3 protein: ASSITGTEYNEQF

CDR3 length: 15
J gene: TRBJ2-1
V gene: TRBV7-6
D gene: TRBD1
CDR3 protein: ASSLPSDARGLNEQF

CDR3 length: 11
J gene: TRBJ2-1
V gene: TRBV6-6
D gene: .
CDR3 protein: ASIGAGVHEQF

CDR3 length: 11
J gene: TRBJ1-1
V gene: TRBV4-3
D gene: .
CDR3 protein: ASSQRTGSEAF

CDR3 length: 11
J gene: TRBJ1-1
V gene: TRBV7-9
D gene: .
CDR3 protein: ASIGGAMSEAF

CDR3 length: 13
J gene: TRBJ1-4
V gene: TRBV7-2
D gene: .
CDR3 protein: ASSTYGGENEKLF

CDR3 length: 11
J gene: TRBJ2-1
V gene: TRBV6-5
D gene: .
CDR3 protein: ASSYSWGNEQF

CDR3 length: 15
J gene: TRBJ2-7
V gene: TRBV7-6
D gene: .
CDR3 protein: ASSLEMGGQSSYEQY

CDR3 length: 16
J gene: TRBJ2-1
V gene: TRBV4-3
D gene: TRBD2
CDR3 protein: ASSQATGTSGGDNEQF

CDR3 length: 10
J gene: TRBJ2-2
V gene: TRBV19
D gene: .
CDR3 protein: ASSPITGELF